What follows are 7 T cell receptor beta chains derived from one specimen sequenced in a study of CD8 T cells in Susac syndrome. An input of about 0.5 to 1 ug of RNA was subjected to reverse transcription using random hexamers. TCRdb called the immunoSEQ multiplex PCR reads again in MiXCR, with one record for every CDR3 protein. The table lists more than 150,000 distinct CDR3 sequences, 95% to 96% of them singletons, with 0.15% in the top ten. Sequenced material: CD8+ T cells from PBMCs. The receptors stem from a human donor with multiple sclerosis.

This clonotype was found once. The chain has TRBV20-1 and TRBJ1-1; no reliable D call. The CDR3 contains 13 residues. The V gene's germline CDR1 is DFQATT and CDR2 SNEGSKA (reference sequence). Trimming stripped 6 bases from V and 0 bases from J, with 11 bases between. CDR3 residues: CSARDEMNTEAFF. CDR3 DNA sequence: TGCAGTGCCCGCGACGAAATGAACACTGAAGCTTTCTTT.

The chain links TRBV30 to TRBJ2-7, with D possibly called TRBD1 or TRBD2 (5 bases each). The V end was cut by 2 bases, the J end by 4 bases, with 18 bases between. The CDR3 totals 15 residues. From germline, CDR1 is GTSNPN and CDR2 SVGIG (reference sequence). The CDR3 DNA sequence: TGTGCCTGGAGTTCCCCCCGGGGCCTGGGGTACGAGCAGTACTTC. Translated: CAWSSPRGLGYEQYF.

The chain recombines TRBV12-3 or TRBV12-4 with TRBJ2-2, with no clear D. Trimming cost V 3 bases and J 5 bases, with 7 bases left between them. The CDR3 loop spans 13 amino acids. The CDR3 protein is CASSLVLTGELFF. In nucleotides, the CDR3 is TGTGCCAGCAGTTTGGTCTTGACCGGGGAGCTGTTTTTT.

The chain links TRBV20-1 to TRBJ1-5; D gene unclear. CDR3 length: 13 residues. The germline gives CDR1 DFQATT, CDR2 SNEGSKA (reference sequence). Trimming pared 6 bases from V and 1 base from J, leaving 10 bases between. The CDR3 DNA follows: TGCAGTGCAAAAGACGGGAGCAATCAGCCCCAGCATTTT. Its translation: CSAKDGSNQPQHF.

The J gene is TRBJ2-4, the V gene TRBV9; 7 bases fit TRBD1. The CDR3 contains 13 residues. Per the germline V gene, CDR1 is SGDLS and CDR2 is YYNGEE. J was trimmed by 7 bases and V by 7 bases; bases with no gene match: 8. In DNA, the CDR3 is TGTGCCAGCTCGGAAACAGGGGAGAACATTCAGTACTTC. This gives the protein CASSETGENIQYF. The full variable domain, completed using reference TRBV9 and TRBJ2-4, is DSGVTQTPKHLITATGQRVTLRCSPRSGDLSVYWYQQSLDQGLQFLIQYYNGEERAKGNILERFSAQQFPDLHSELNLSSLELGDSALYFCASSETGENIQYFGAGTRLSVL.

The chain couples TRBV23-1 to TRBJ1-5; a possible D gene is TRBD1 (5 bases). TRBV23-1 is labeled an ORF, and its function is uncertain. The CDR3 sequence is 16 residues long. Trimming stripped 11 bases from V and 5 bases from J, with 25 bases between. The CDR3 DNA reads TGCGCCGCCCCGGCGGGGGACCCTCCTCCTGATCAGCCCCAGCATTTT. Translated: CAAPAGDPPPDQPQHF.

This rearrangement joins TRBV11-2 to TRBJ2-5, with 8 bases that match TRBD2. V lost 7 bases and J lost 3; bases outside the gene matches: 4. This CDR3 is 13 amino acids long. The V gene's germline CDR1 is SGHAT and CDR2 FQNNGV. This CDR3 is CASMAGGKETQYF. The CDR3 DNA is TGTGCCAGCATGGCGGGGGGTAAAGAGACCCAGTACTTC.